Shown below are 27 T cell receptor beta chains from a single sample sequenced in a study of T-cell reconstitution after alpha-beta-depleted transplantation in children (dated by TCRdb to 2015 to 2016). Library preparation used PCR. The sequencer listed for this sample is Illumina HiSeq 2500. TCR libraries were prepared with molecular barcoding, using unique molecular identifiers to normalize TCRbeta repertoire quantification. In TCRdb, the public reads were trimmed at Q25 with fastp and aligned with MiXCR, with productive beta chains retained. Each CDR3 protein appears once, grouped with its most common genes and DNA. The sample profile shows some 500,000 distinct CDR3 sequences; 15% to 20% of them were found once. Approximately 3% of the sample is held by the ten biggest clonotypes. The sample in question was PBMCs from the stem cell graft donor, obtained from the stem cell graft. These receptors all come from a human donor who donated a stem cell graft to a child with acute lymphoblastic leukemia.

The CDR3: CASSLAREGQAARAQHF. For the CDR3, the DNA is TGTGCCAGCAGCTTAGCAAGGGAGGGACAGGCCGCACGGGCCCAGCATTTT. The genes are TRBV7-9 and TRBJ1-5; 8 bases agree with TRBD1. The length of the CDR3 is 17 residues. V trimming: 0 bases; J trimming: 11 bases; junction bases outside the gene matches: 15. Germline V gene lookup returns CDR1 SEHNR and CDR2 FQNEAQ (reference sequence).

The J gene is TRBJ2-3, the V gene TRBV7-9, with TRBD1 identical over 8 bases. CDR1 is SEHNR and CDR2 is FQNEAQ in the germline V gene (reference sequence). The ends lost 5 bases at V and 2 bases at J; junction bases unmatched: 12. This CDR3 has 17 amino acids. The CDR3 region is CASSAERQGTYTDTQYF. The CDR3 bases are TGTGCCAGCAGCGCTGAACGACAGGGGACCTACACAGATACGCAGTATTTT.

The chain uses TRBV3-1 and TRBJ2-7; 9 positions agree with TRBD2. V shed 1 base and J 6 bases; nucleotides not matched to a gene: 16. Germline CDR1 reads LGHDT; CDR2 reads YNNKEL (reference sequence). CDR3 length: 18 residues. In DNA form, the CDR3 reads TGTGCCAGCAGCCAAGGGACTAGCGCCGACACCAGCCCGGGCGAGCAGTACTTC. This gives the protein CASSQGTSADTSPGEQYF.

This rearrangement joins TRBV7-9 to TRBJ2-2; D unresolved. The CDR3 runs to 16 residues. Germline assignment: CDR1 SEHNR and CDR2 FQNEAQ (reference sequence). Trimming took off 1 base at V and 1 base at J, with 10 bases between the two ends. In DNA, the CDR3 is TGTGCCAGCAGCTTAGATATCGGCCGGAACACCGGGGAGCTGTTTTTT. The encoded protein is CASSLDIGRNTGELFF. The complete variable domain, with remaining parts taken from reference TRBV7-9 and TRBJ2-2, reads DTGVSQNPRHKITKRGQNVTFRCDPISEHNRLYWYRQTLGQGPEFLTYFQNEAQLEKSRLLSDRFSAERPKGSFSTLEIQRTEQGDSAMYLCASSLDIGRNTGELFFGEGSRLTVL.

This chain uses TRBV20-1 with TRBJ2-3; unclear D gene. CDR3 size: 10 residues. Germline V CDR1 and CDR2: DFQATT, SNEGSKA (reference sequence). V was clipped by 3 bases and J by 8 bases, with 6 bases between them. The CDR3 spells CSASSGTQYF. CDR3 in DNA: TGCAGTGCTAGCTCCGGTACGCAGTATTTT.

A word on this clonotype: Its ends do not fully match the called genes, so a read error is possible. This rearrangement joins TRBV18 to TRBJ1-1; D not certain. Germline values: CDR1 KGHSH, CDR2 LQKENI. CDR3 length: 12 amino acids. The CDR3 coding sequence is TGTGCCAGCTCACCACTAACAGCTGACGCTTTCTTT. It codes for CASSPLTADAFF.

J is TRBJ2-3 and V is TRBV15; 10 nucleotides align to TRBD2. Germline CDR1 LNHNV, CDR2 YYDKDF (reference sequence). The CDR3 consists of 15 residues. V was pared by 5 bases and J by 6 bases, with 8 bases of the junction left unmatched. The chain's CDR3 is CATSASGRAGDTQYF. CDR3 coding DNA: TGTGCCACCAGCGCGAGCGGGAGGGCAGGGGATACGCAGTATTTT.

The gene calls are TRBV27 and TRBJ1-6; no reliable D call. Germline V CDR1 and CDR2: MNHEY, SMNVEV (reference sequence). V lost 2 bases, J lost 8 bases, and 16 bases lay in between. CDR3 length: 16 amino acids. CDR3 in amino acids: CASSLSRLRAYSPLHF. The CDR3 coding sequence is TGTGCCAGCAGTTTAAGTAGATTGAGGGCTTATTCACCCCTCCACTTT.

This clonotype has only a few counts. The chain uses TRBV7-8 and TRBJ2-7; 7 nucleotides line up with TRBD2. Trimming took 1 base from V and 1 from J; bases not matched to a gene: 7. The CDR3 consists of 16 residues. Germline lookup yields CDR1 SGHVS and CDR2 FQNEAQ. CDR3 sequence reads: CASSLGLREWSYEQYF. For the CDR3, the DNA is TGTGCCAGCAGCTTAGGGTTGCGGGAGTGGTCCTACGAGCAGTACTTC. Full variable domain (outside the CDR3, taken from reference TRBV7-8 and TRBJ2-7): GAGVSQSPRYKVAKRGQDVALRCDPISGHVSLFWYQQALGQGPEFLTYFQNEAQLDKSGLPSDRFFAERPEGSVSTLKIQRTQQEDSAVYLCASSLGLREWSYEQYFGPGTRLTVT.

This clonotype was seen once. The chain uses TRBV7-3 and TRBJ2-7; D uncertain. Germline loops: CDR1 SGHTA, CDR2 FQGTGA. There are 14 residues in the CDR3. V gave up 2 bases and J gave up 2 bases, with 10 bases separating them. The CDR3 loop reads CASSLGAAAYEQYF. The CDR3 DNA sequence: TGTGCCAGCAGCTTAGGCGCAGCCGCCTACGAGCAGTACTTC. The full variable domain, rest sourced from reference TRBV7-3 and TRBJ2-7, is GAGVSQTPSNKVTEKGKYVELRCDPISGHTALYWYRQSLGQGPEFLIYFQGTGAADDSGLPNDRFFAVRPEGSVSTLKIQRTERGDSAVYLCASSLGAAAYEQYFGPGTRLTVT.

This clonotype has more than one count but fewer than ten. V gene TRBV12-3 or TRBV12-4 combines with J gene TRBJ2-1; possible D gene TRBD2, 5 bases. This CDR3 region has 15 residues. The V and J ends lost 2 bases and 1 base respectively, with 9 bases between them. In DNA, the CDR3 is TGTGCCAGCAGTTTAATCCGGAGGTCCTACAATGAGCAGTTCTTC. Amino acids: CASSLIRRSYNEQFF.

This clonotype has a handful of counts. This chain links TRBV19 with TRBJ2-3; D not resolved. CDR1 and CDR2 (germline): LNHDA, SQIVND (reference sequence). Trimming pared 0 bases from V and 5 bases from J, leaving 6 bases between. This CDR3 comprises 13 residues. The CDR3 reads CASSIDPGDTQYF. As DNA, the CDR3 is TGTGCCAGTAGTATAGATCCGGGAGATACGCAGTATTTT.

The chain has TRBV9 and TRBJ2-3; D is unclear. Trimming removed 3 bases at V and 2 bases at J, with 7 bases between. The CDR3 has 13 residues. The germline V gene has CDR1 SGDLS and CDR2 YYNGEE. DNA for the CDR3: TGTGCCAGCAGCGAGGCCGTCACAGATACGCAGTATTTT. It is translated as CASSEAVTDTQYF.

J is TRBJ2-4 and V is TRBV6-1, with 7 bases matching TRBD2. The J segment lost 0 bases and the V segment lost 6 bases, leaving 5 bases of the junction unmatched. The germline gives CDR1 MNHNS, CDR2 SASEGT. The CDR3 is 15 amino acids. The CDR3 is CASSTAGIAKNIQYF. The CDR3 DNA is TGTGCCAGCAGCACAGCGGGGATAGCCAAAAACATTCAGTACTTC.

This clonotype was observed a few times. The rearrangement links TRBV29-1 to TRBJ2-3; weak D call: TRBD1 (6 bases). Germline CDR1 reads SQVTM; CDR2 reads ANQGSEA. The CDR3 contains 14 residues. V lost 2 bases and J 2 bases, leaving 11 bases between the germline ends. The chain's CDR3 is CSVEQGLYTDTQYF. The CDR3, as DNA: TGCAGCGTTGAACAGGGGCTCTACACAGATACGCAGTATTTT.

The chain employs TRBV10-2 and TRBJ1-2; unclear D gene. Germline CDR1 WSHSY, CDR2 SAAADI. The CDR3 runs 11 residues. The ends were cut back, 2 bases at V and 8 bases at J, with 6 bases in the middle. The CDR3 protein is CASSENWGYTF. The CDR3 bases are TGCGCCAGCAGTGAGAACTGGGGCTACACCTTC.

Here the CDR3 reads CASSLVRAAGELFF. CDR3 bases: TGCGCCAGCAGCTTGGTAAGGGCAGCCGGGGAGCTGTTTTTT. The chain carries TRBV5-1 and TRBJ2-2; no definite D call. V lost 0 bases, J lost 6 bases, and 9 bases lay in between. From germline, CDR1 is SGHRS and CDR2 YFSETQ. This CDR3 is built from 14 residues. Together with reference TRBV5-1 and TRBJ2-2, the CDR3 gives the full variable domain: KAGVTQTPRYLIKTRGQQVTLSCSPISGHRSVSWYQQTPGQGLQFLFEYFSETQRNKGNFPGRFSGRQFSNSRSEMNVSTLELGDSALYLCASSLVRAAGELFFGEGSRLTVL.

This clonotype came up a few times. V usage is TRBV11-1 and J usage is TRBJ2-7, with 9 bases fitting TRBD1. The CDR3 sequence is 21 residues long. Germline V gene data show CDR1 as SGHAT and CDR2 as FQDESV (reference sequence). After removal of 6 bases from V and 0 bases from J, the junction contained 24 bases not matched to a gene. The CDR3 region is CASRPTNKGQGTYSYSYEQYF. Written as DNA, the CDR3 is TGTGCCAGCAGACCCACCAATAAGGGACAGGGAACGTACTCCTACTCCTACGAGCAGTACTTC.

This clonotype was detected only a few times. The chain joins TRBV13 to TRBJ1-4; tentatively, D is TRBD1 (6 bases). The CDR3 runs to 14 residues. Germline CDR1 reads PRHDT; CDR2 reads FYEKMQ (reference sequence). Between the trimmed V and J ends, which lost 0 bases and 8 bases, there was a span of 10 bases. This CDR3 reads CASSLGDRGEKLFF. CDR3 bases: TGTGCCAGCAGCTTAGGGGACAGAGGAGAAAAACTGTTTTTT.

The J gene is TRBJ2-7, the V gene TRBV5-5, with 9 nucleotides matching TRBD2. Germline V lookup: CDR1 SGHKS, CDR2 YYEKEE (reference sequence). Trimming took 4 bases from V and 6 from J; bases not matched to a gene: 17. This CDR3 comprises 17 residues. The CDR3: CASSGPGTSKLLSEQYF. CDR3 bases: TGTGCCAGCAGCGGCCCGGGGACTAGCAAATTGTTATCCGAGCAGTACTTC.

V is TRBV6-7 and J is TRBJ2-2; TRBD2 aligns across 11 bases. TRBV6-7 falls under the ORF class, with uncertain function. This CDR3 has 17 residues. V lost 5 bases, J lost 6 bases, and 11 bases stayed unmatched. The CDR3: CASSPGLAGGGSGELFF. The CDR3 DNA reads as TGTGCCAGCAGTCCAGGACTAGCGGGTGGTGGATCCGGGGAGCTGTTTTTT.

This clonotype was seen a handful of times. J is TRBJ2-6 and V is TRBV20-1; D remains unclear. CDR3 length equals 15 residues. Trimming removed 0 bases from V and 0 bases from J, with 6 bases in between. In germline, CDR1 is DFQATT, CDR2 SNEGSKA (reference sequence). CDR3 in DNA: TGCAGTGCTAGAGATGTCAGCTCTGGGGCCAACGTCCTGACTTTC. It is translated as CSARDVSSGANVLTF.

This chain uses TRBV7-2 with TRBJ2-1; TRBD2 is a possible D gene (5 bases). This CDR3 is built from 15 residues. Trimming removed 8 bases at V and 0 bases at J, with 14 bases between. Germline values: CDR1 SGHTA, CDR2 FQGNSA. The CDR3 sequence is CASALGSVSYNEQFF. In nucleotides, the CDR3 is TGTGCCAGCGCATTGGGTAGCGTCTCCTACAATGAGCAGTTCTTC.

This chain uses TRBV7-3 with TRBJ2-3, with D possibly called TRBD1 or TRBD2 (5 bases each). Germline values: CDR1 SGHTA, CDR2 FQGTGA. Trimming shortened V by 1 base and J by 4 bases, and 12 bases separated the two germline ends. This CDR3 contains 15 residues. The CDR3 spells CASSLKPGRADTQYF. DNA for the CDR3: TGTGCCAGCAGCTTAAAGCCAGGGCGGGCAGATACGCAGTATTTT.

This clonotype was counted a few times. The gene calls are TRBV24-1 and TRBJ2-1, with 7 bases identical to TRBD2. With V trimmed by 1 base and J by 9 bases, 11 bases remained unmatched. Germline V lookup: CDR1 KGHDR, CDR2 SFDVKD. The CDR3 spans 16 residues. The CDR3 protein is CATSDFTSEKEGEQFF. The CDR3 DNA follows: TGTGCCACCAGTGATTTTACTAGCGAAAAGGAGGGTGAGCAGTTCTTC.

The V and J genes are TRBV20-1 and TRBJ2-7; 7 bases are shared with TRBD1. V dropped 3 bases and J dropped 1; count of bases not matched to a gene: 6. CDR1 is DFQATT and CDR2 is SNEGSKA in the germline V gene (reference sequence). The CDR3 extends over 14 amino acids. The CDR3 loop reads CSARTGSKSYEQYF. The CDR3 DNA sequence: TGCAGTGCTAGGACAGGGAGCAAGTCCTACGAGCAGTACTTC.

The chain employs TRBV20-1 and TRBJ2-3; 14 bases are a match to TRBD2. After removal of 6 bases from V and 5 bases from J, the junction contained 4 bases not matched to a gene. The CDR3 sequence is 14 residues long. The germline CDR1 and CDR2 sequences are DFQATT and SNEGSKA (reference sequence). The CDR3 bases are TGCAGTGCAGGGACTAGCGGGAGAATAGATACGCAGTATTTT. This encodes CSAGTSGRIDTQYF.